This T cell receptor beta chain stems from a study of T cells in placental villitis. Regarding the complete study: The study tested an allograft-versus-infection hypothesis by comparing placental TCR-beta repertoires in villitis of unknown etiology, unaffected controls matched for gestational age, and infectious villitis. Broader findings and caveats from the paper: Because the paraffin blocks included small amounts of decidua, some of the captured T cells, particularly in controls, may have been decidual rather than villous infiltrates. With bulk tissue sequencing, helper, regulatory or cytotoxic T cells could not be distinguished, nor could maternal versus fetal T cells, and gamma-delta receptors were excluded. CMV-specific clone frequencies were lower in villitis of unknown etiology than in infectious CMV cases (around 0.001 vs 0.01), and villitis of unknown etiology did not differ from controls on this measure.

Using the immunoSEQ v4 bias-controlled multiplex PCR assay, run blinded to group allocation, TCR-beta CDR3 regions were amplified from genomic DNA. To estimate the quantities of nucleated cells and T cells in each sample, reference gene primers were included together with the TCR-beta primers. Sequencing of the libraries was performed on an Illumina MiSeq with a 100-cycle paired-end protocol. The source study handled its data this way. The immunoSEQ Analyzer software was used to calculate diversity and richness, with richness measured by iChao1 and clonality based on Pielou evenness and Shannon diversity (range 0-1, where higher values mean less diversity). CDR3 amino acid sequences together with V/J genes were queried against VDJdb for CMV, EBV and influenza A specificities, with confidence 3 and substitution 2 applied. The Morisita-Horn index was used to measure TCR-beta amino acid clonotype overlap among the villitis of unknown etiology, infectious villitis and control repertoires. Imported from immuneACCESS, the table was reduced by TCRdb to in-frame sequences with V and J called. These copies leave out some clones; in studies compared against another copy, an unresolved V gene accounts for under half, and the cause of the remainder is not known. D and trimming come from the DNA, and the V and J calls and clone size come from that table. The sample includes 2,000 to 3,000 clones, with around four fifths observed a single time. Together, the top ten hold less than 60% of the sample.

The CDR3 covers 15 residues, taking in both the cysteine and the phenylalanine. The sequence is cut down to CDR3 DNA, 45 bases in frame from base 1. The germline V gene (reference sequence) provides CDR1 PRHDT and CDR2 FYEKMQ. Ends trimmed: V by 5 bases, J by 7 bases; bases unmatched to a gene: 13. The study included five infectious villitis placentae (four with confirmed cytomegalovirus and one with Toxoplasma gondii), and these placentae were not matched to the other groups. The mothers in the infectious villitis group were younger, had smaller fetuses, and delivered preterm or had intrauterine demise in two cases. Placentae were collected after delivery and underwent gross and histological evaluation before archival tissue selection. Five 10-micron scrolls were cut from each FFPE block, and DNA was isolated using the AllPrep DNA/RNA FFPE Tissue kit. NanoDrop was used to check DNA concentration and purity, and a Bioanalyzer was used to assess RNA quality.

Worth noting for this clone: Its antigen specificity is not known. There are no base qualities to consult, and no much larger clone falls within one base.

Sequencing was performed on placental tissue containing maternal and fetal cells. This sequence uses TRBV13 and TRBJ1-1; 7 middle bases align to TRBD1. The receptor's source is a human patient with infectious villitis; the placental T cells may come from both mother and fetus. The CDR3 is CASSVRHRGMSEAFF. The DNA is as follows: TGTGCCAGCAGCGTACGTCACAGGGGCATGAGTGAAGCTTTCTTT.